This T cell receptor (beta chain) appears in the sequencing data of a study of glioma-infiltrating T cells after dendritic cell vaccination (dated by TCRdb to 2016 to 2018). Broadly, across the study: A cohort of 15 glioblastoma patients from Phase I and II dendritic cell vaccination trials was included, of whom 9 were newly diagnosed and 6 had recurrent disease. In glioblastoma patients vaccinated with dendritic cells, deep sequencing of TCR beta CDR3 regions served to measure tumor-infiltrating lymphocyte content and to compare repertoires between tumor and blood. Three intradermal dendritic cell vaccine injections were administered to patients at biweekly intervals in the arm below the axilla. Patients received autologous tumor lysate-pulsed dendritic cell vaccination between about 2002 and 2012. To make the vaccine, monocyte-derived dendritic cells were cultured for approximately 7 days with IL-4 and GM-CSF and then pulsed overnight with autologous tumor lysate. Survival after dendritic cell vaccination was correlated with TCR sequencing metrics, such as TIL content and the overlap between tumor and blood repertoires.

TCRB CDR3 regions were amplified from roughly 1.8 ug genomic DNA, or all available DNA if less, using the immunoSEQ assay. The multiplex PCR relied on 60 forward primers for TCR V beta segments and 13 reverse primers for J beta segments. To estimate the number of reads per starting template, synthetic control templates were added to each sample at limiting dilution. The Illumina HiSeq System generated sequencing reads of 87 bp. The published analysis was carried out like this. PCR and sequencing errors were removed by a nearest neighbor algorithm that merged closely related sequences. TCR overlap was measured as the percentage of unique tumor TCR beta sequences that were also present in the peripheral blood of the same patient. TCRdb stores this immuneACCESS table with in-frame sequences only. Part of the clones is absent; in the studies checked, under half of the shortfall reflects unresolved V genes, and no reason is known for the rest. The V and J calls and clone size are taken from that table; D and trimming were inferred from the DNA. This sample is represented by 70,000 to 100,000 clones; roughly 80% of them were singletons. The ten largest clones take up roughly 6.8% of the sample.

The germline V gene (reference sequence) supplies CDR1 GTSNPN and CDR2 SVGIG. The CDR3 contains 15 residues, cysteine and phenylalanine counted. The retained sequence is limited to the CDR3, 45 bases, with the frame set at the first base. The germline ends are 21 bases apart after V is trimmed by 5 bases and J by 5 bases. About this clone: It has no known antigen specificity. Within one base of it there is no much larger clone, and no base qualities were kept.

The sample's time point label, decoded: after dendritic cell vaccination, including at tumor progression/relapse. Selection of patients required sufficient residual fresh-frozen tumor tissue and over two years of available survival data. Molecular status otherwise varied across the glioblastoma patients, but none of them carried an isocitrate dehydrogenase mutation. PBMC collection took place before vaccination, two weeks after the third vaccination, and at tumor progression if progression occurred. The Qiagen DNeasy Blood extraction Kit was used to extract genomic DNA. Results the study describes overall, beyond this receptor: The cohort was small and heterogeneous, few patients had complete blood and tumor sets, and even fewer had initial-recurrent tumor pairs. No direct relationship between TCR clonality and survival was found, suggesting a diverse polyclonal response may matter. The three-group TCR overlap response model was characterized as speculative, and prospective validation of the model was stated to be required. Higher estimated pretreatment TIL content predicted longer time to progression and overall survival after dendritic cell vaccination.

The TCR was taken from a human donor with glioblastoma. The sequence joins TRBV30 to TRBJ1-2; there is no confident call for the D gene. The sequenced sample was blood, obtained after dendritic cell vaccination. The CDR3 region has the sequence CAWSAPPTSRYGYTF. The bases read TGTGCCTGGTCGGCCCCCCCAACTAGCCGGTATGGCTACACCTTC.